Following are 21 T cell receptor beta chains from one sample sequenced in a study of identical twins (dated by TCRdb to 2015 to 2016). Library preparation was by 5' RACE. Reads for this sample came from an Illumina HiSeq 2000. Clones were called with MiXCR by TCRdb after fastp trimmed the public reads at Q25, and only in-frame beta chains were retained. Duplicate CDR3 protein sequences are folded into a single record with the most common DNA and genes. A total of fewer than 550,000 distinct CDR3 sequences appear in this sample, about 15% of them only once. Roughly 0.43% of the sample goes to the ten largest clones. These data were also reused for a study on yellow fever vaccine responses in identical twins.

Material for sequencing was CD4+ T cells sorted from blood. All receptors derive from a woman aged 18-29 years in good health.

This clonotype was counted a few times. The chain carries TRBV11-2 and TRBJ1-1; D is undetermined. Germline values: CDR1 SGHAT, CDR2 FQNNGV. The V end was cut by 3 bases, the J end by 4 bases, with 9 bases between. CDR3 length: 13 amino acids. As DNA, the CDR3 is TGTGCCAGCAGCTTTCAGGAGAGCACTGAAGCTTTCTTT. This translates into CASSFQESTEAFF.

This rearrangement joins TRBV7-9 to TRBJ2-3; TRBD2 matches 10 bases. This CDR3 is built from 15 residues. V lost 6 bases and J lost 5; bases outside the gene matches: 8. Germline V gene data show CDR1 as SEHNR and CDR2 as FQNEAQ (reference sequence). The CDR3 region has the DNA TGTGCCAGCAGTCAAGCGGGAGGGCCCGTAGATACGCAGTATTTT. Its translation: CASSQAGGPVDTQYF.

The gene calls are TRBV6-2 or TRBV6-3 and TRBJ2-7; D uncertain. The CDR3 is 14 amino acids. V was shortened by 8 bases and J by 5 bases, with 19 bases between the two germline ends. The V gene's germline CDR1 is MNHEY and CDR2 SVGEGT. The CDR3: CASALGPRVHEQYF. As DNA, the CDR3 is TGTGCCAGCGCCCTCGGTCCCCGGGTCCACGAGCAGTACTTC.

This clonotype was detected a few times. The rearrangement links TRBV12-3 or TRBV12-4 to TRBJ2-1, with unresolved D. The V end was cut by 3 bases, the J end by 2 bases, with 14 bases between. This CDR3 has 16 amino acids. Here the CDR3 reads CASSFSSLQAYNEQFF. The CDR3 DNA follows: TGTGCCAGCAGTTTCTCGAGTCTCCAGGCCTACAATGAGCAGTTCTTC.

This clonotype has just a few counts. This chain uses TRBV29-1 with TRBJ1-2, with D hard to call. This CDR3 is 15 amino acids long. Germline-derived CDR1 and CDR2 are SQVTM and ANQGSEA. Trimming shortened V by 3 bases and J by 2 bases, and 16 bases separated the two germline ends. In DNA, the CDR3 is TGCAGCGTTGAGTTTTACAGCGGAAGAAACTATGGCTACACCTTC. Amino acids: CSVEFYSGRNYGYTF.

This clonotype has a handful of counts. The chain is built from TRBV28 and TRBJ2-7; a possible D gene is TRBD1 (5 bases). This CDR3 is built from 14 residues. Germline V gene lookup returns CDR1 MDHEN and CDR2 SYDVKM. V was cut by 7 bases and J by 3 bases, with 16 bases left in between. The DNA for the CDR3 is TGTGCCAGCAATTCAGGTGGGGCAGACTACGAGCAGTACGTC. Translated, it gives CASNSGGADYEQYV.

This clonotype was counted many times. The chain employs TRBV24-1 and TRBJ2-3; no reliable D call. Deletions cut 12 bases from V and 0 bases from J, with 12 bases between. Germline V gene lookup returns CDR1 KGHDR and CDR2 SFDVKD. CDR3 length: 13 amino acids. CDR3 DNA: TGTGCCGTCGCCCTCCACAGCACAGATACGCAGTATTTT. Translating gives CAVALHSTDTQYF.

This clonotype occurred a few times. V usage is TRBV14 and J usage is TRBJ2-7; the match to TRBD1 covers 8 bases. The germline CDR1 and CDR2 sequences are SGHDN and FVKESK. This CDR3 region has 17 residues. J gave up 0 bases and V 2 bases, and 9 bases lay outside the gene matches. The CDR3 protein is CASSQPGQGRSSYEQYF. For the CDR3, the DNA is TGTGCCAGCAGCCAACCTGGACAGGGACGAAGCTCCTACGAGCAGTACTTC.

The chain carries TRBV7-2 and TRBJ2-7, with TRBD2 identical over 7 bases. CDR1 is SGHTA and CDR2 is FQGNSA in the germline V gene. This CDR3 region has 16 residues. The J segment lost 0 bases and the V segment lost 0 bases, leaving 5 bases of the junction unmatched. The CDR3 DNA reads TGTGCCAGCAGCTTAGCGATTTCGGGGGGCTCCTACGAGCAGTACTTC. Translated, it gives CASSLAISGGSYEQYF.

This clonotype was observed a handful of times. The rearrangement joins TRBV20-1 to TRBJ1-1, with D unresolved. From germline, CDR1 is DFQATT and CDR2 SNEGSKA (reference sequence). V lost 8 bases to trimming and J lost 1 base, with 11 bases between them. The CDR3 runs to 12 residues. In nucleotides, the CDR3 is TGCAGTCCAATGTCGGGGAACACTGAAGCTTTCTTT. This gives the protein CSPMSGNTEAFF.

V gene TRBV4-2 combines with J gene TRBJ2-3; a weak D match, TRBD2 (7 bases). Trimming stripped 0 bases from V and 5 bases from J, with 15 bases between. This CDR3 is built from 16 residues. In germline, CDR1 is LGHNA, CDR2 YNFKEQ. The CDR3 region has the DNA TGTGCCAGCAGCCAAGAAATTGGGGGGGGCTTAGATACGCAGTATTTT. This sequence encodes CASSQEIGGGLDTQYF.

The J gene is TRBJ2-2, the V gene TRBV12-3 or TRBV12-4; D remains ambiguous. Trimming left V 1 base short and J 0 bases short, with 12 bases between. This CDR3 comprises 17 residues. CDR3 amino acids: CASSLGRQPANTGELFF. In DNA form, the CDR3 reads TGTGCCAGCAGTTTAGGCAGACAACCGGCGAACACCGGGGAGCTGTTTTTT.

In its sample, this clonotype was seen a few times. The CDR3 sequence: CSARQSRGGLAGEETQYF. CDR3 DNA: TGCAGTGCTAGACAAAGTAGAGGAGGACTAGCGGGAGAAGAGACCCAGTACTTC. The V and J genes are TRBV20-1 and TRBJ2-5; 13 nucleotides agree with TRBD2. The junction had 12 bases not matched to a gene; V was cut back by 2 bases and J by 3 bases. CDR1 DFQATT and CDR2 SNEGSKA come from the germline V gene (reference sequence). This CDR3 spans 18 amino acids.

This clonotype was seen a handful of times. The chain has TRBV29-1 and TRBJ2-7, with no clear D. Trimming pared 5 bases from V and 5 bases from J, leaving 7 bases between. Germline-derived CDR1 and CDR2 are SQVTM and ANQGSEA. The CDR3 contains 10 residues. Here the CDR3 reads CSVKIHEQYF. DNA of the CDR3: TGCAGCGTTAAGATCCACGAGCAGTACTTC.

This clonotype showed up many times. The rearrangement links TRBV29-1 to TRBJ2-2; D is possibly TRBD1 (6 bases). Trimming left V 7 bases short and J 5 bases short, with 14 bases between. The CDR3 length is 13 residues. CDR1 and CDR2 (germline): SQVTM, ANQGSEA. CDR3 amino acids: CSADTGRTGELFF. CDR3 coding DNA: TGCAGCGCTGATACAGGGCGAACCGGGGAGCTGTTTTTT.

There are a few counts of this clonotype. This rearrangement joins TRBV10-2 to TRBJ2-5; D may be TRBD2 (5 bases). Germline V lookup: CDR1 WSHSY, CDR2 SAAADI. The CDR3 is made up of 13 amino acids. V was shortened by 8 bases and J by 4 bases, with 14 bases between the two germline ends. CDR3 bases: TGCGCCAGCCTCAGAGGTCGGGGAGAGACCCAGTACTTC. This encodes CASLRGRGETQYF.

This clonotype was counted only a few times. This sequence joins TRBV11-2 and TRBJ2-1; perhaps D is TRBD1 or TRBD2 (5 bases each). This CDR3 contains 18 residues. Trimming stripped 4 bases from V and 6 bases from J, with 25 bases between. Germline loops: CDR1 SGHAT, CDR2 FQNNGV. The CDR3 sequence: CASSSIRGPLQGVNEQFF. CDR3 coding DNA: TGTGCCAGCAGCTCAATTAGGGGCCCTCTCCAGGGAGTCAATGAGCAGTTCTTC.

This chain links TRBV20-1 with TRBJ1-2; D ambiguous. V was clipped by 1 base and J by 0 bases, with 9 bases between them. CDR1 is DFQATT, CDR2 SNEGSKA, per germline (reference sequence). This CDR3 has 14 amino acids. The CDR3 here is CSARVLKANYGYTF. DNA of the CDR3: TGCAGTGCTAGAGTTCTAAAAGCTAACTATGGCTACACCTTC.

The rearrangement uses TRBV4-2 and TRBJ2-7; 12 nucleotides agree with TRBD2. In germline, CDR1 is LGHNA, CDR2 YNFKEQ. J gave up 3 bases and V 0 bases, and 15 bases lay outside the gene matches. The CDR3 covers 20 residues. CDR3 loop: CASSQDSSGTSGRYGYEQYF. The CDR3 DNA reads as TGTGCCAGCAGCCAAGATTCTTCGGGTACTAGCGGGAGGTATGGCTACGAGCAGTACTTC.

CDR3 residues: CSAQKYGTSGRERYNEQFF. The CDR3 coding sequence is TGCAGTGCTCAAAAATACGGGACTAGCGGGAGGGAACGGTACAATGAGCAGTTCTTC. The chain joins TRBV20-1 to TRBJ2-1; TRBD2 matches at 16 bases. The CDR3 loop spans 19 amino acids. V was clipped by 5 bases and J by 4 bases; unmatched bases: 14. The germline CDR1 and CDR2 sequences are DFQATT and SNEGSKA (reference sequence).

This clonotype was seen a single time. CDR3 region: CASSLDSPAIGNEQFF. The CDR3 nucleotides read TGCGCCAGCAGCTTAGACAGCCCCGCGATCGGCAATGAGCAGTTCTTC. The chain is built from TRBV5-1 and TRBJ2-1; D may be TRBD1 (5 bases). V gave up 2 bases and J gave up 6 bases, with 18 bases separating them. From germline, CDR1 is SGHRS and CDR2 YFSETQ. This CDR3 has 16 amino acids.